Listed here are 12 T cell receptor beta chains from one sample, sequenced in a study of CD8+ T cells in alopecia areata. Sequencing used cDNA as its template, made by extracting RNA and reverse transcribing it. The table came from immunoSEQ multiplex PCR; TCRdb's copy has only in-frame clones and leaves some out. The data show about 210,000 clones, 55% to 70% seen once. Treatment indicated: oral pan-JAK inhibitor, 5-10 mg twice daily. Source: CD4+ T cells sorted from blood, taken at week 4, from a patient treated with tofacitinib. The receptors derive from a human donor with alopecia areata.

The genes are TRBV20-1 and TRBJ2-1; possibly TRBD2 for D (5 bases). The germline CDR1 and CDR2 sequences are DFQATT and SNEGSKA (reference sequence). This CDR3 region has 11 residues. V was trimmed by 2 bases and J by 8 bases, leaving 7 bases between them. CDR3 sequence (DNA): TGCAGTGCTAGACTAGCCTATGAGCAGTTCTTC. Its protein is CSARLAYEQFF.

V and J are TRBV4-1 and TRBJ2-1; D is unclear. With 1 base removed from V and 8 bases from J, the gap between germline ends came to 24 bases. Per germline, CDR1 MGHRA and CDR2 YSYEKL. The CDR3 spans 18 residues. CDR3 sequence: CASSQAPVFENNGDEQFF. CDR3 DNA: TGCGCCAGCAGCCAAGCACCCGTCTTTGAAAACAACGGCGATGAGCAGTTCTTC.

In its sample, this clone was seen once. The CDR3 nucleotides read TGTGCCACCAGCAGAGATCAGTGGAACACTGAAGCTTTCTTT. Translated: CATSRDQWNTEAFF. This chain links TRBV15 with TRBJ1-1; no firm D call. V dropped 0 bases and J dropped 1 base, with 6 bases sitting between them. The CDR3 loop spans 14 amino acids. Germline assignment: CDR1 LNHNV and CDR2 YYDKDF (reference sequence).

The genes are TRBV14 and TRBJ1-2, with TRBD1 as a possible D gene (6 bases). The CDR3 has 14 amino acids. The V gene lost 1 base and the J gene lost 6 bases, with 12 bases spanning the gap. Germline V gives CDR1 SGHDN, CDR2 FVKESK. CDR3 in DNA: TGTGCCAGCAGCCAAGGAACCGGGACAAATGGCTACACCTTC. Translation: CASSQGTGTNGYTF.

The J gene is TRBJ1-1, the V gene TRBV7-2; D call uncertain. Per the germline V gene, CDR1 is SGHTA and CDR2 is FQGNSA. Deletions cut 4 bases from V and 2 bases from J, with 14 bases between. The CDR3 has 15 amino acids. The CDR3 protein is CASSSRQSLNTEAFF. In DNA, the CDR3 is TGTGCCAGCAGCTCCAGACAATCCCTTAACACTGAAGCTTTCTTT. The full variable domain, completed using reference TRBV7-2 and TRBJ1-1, is GAGVSQSPSNKVTEKGKDVELRCDPISGHTALYWYRQSLGQGLEFLIYFQGNSAPDKSGLPSDRFSAERTGGSVSTLTIQRTQQEDSAVYLCASSSRQSLNTEAFFGQGTRLTVV.

There are a few counts of this clone. J is TRBJ1-2 and V is TRBV30, with D possibly TRBD1 on 5 matching bases. The CDR3 loop spans 12 amino acids. The germline V gene encodes CDR1 GTSNPN and CDR2 SVGIG (reference sequence). Deletions cut 2 bases from V and 8 bases from J, with 12 bases between. The CDR3 DNA reads TGTGCCTGGAGTCTAGGGGATCGAGGCTACACCTTC. Its protein is CAWSLGDRGYTF.

This clone showed up just once. The chain joins TRBV29-1 to TRBJ1-3; a weak D match, TRBD1 (5 bases). CDR3 length: 12 amino acids. The V gene's germline CDR1 is SQVTM and CDR2 ANQGSEA. Trimming stripped 6 bases from V and 4 bases from J, with 10 bases between. Here the CDR3 reads CSVREVGNTIYF. In DNA form, the CDR3 reads TGCAGCGTCAGGGAAGTCGGAAACACCATATATTTT. The whole variable domain, filled in from reference TRBV29-1 and TRBJ1-3, reads SAVISQKPSRDICQRGTSLTIQCQVDSQVTMMFWYRQQPGQSLTLIATANQGSEATYESGFVIDKFPISRPNLTFSTLTVSNMSPEDSSIYLCSVREVGNTIYFGEGSWLTVV.

This sequence joins TRBV7-9 and TRBJ1-3, with a tentative D call TRBD1 (6 bases). This CDR3 has 16 residues. CDR1 and CDR2 (germline): SEHNR, FQNEAQ (reference sequence). V gave up 4 bases and J gave up 0 bases, with 13 bases separating them. For the CDR3, the DNA is TGTGCCAGCAGCTCGGTGAGGGGGATCTCTGGAAACACCATATATTTT. As protein: CASSSVRGISGNTIYF.

The DNA of the CDR3 is TGCAGCGTTGAAGATCTTTTAGGCAGGGGCGCGCAGTATTTT. Translating gives CSVEDLLGRGAQYF. This sequence joins TRBV29-1 and TRBJ2-3; D may be TRBD1 (6 bases). This CDR3 contains 14 residues. Trimming stripped 0 bases from V and 10 bases from J, with 17 bases between. Germline loops: CDR1 SQVTM, CDR2 ANQGSEA.

This clone was seen a few times. The chain joins TRBV29-1 to TRBJ1-1; D possibly corresponds to TRBD1 (5 bases). V was shortened by 4 bases and J by 8 bases, with 8 bases between the two germline ends. The CDR3 consists of 10 residues. Germline V gene data show CDR1 as SQVTM and CDR2 as ANQGSEA. The CDR3 is CSVVWTEAFF. The CDR3 region has the DNA TGCAGCGTTGTATGGACAGAAGCTTTCTTT.

This chain connects TRBV7-2 to TRBJ2-3, with D perhaps matching TRBD1 (5 bases). The CDR3 runs to 16 residues. Germline V gene data show CDR1 as SGHTA and CDR2 as FQGNSA. V lost 3 bases to trimming and J lost 1 base, with 14 bases between them. The CDR3 coding sequence is TGTGCCAGCAGCTTGTGGGGCTTCGGAGGCACAGATACGCAGTATTTT. Its protein product is CASSLWGFGGTDTQYF.

The chain uses TRBV5-1 and TRBJ2-7; no clear D gene. CDR1 and CDR2 from the germline V gene are SGHRS and YFSETQ. V shed 4 bases and J shed 0 bases, with 14 bases lying between them. The CDR3 spans 15 residues. CDR3 sequence: CASSPVPDLSYEQYF. The CDR3 DNA is TGCGCCAGCAGCCCCGTACCAGACCTCTCCTACGAGCAGTACTTC.